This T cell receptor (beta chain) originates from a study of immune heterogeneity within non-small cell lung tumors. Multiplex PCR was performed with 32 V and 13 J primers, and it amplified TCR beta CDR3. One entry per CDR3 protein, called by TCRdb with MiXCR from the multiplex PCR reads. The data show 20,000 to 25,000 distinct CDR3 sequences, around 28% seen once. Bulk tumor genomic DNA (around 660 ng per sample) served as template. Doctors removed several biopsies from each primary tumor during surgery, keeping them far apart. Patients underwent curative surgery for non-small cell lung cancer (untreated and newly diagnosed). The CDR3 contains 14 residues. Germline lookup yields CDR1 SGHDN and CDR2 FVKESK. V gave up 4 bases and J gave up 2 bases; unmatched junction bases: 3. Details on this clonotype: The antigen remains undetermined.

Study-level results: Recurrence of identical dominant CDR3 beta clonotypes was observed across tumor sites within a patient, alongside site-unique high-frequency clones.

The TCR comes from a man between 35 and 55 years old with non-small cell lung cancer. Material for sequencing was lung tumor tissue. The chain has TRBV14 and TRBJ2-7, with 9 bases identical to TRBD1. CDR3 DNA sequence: TGTGCCAGCAGCCGAGGGACAGGGACCTACGAGCAGTACTTC. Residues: CASSRGTGTYEQYF. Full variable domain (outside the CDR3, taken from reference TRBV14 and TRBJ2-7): EAGVTQFPSHSVIEKGQTVTLRCDPISGHDNLYWYRRVMGKEIKFLLHFVKESKQDESGMPNNRFLAERTGGTYSTLKVQPAELEDSGVYFCASSRGTGTYEQYFGPGTRLTVT.